The present T cell receptor (beta chain) was sequenced within a study of T cells in Graves' hyperthyroidism and ophthalmopathy. General study findings and limits: A model of 13 V-J features distinguished ophthalmopathy from stable hyperthyroidism.

It was RNA transcripts that yielded the amplified TCR beta CDR3 regions. A first-round RT-PCR of the TCR CDR3 used the HTBI primer set. TCRdb passed the multiplex PCR reads through MiXCR, listing each CDR3 protein once. The sample yields roughly 380,000 distinct CDR3 sequences, more than 11% seen once. The CDR3 contains 17 residues. Germline loops: CDR1 MDHEN, CDR2 SYDVKM. V was clipped by 3 bases and J by 2 bases; unmatched bases: 7. The hyperthyroidism patients had all been newly diagnosed, and their disease duration was under 2 months. Their ages ranged from 18 to 65 years. PBMCs were obtained from 7.5 to 10 ml fresh peripheral blood. As concerns this clonotype: Its cognate antigen is unknown.

The source of this sequence is a woman aged 55-70 years with Graves' hyperthyroidism. Sequenced: blood. The chain carries TRBV28 and TRBJ1-5; 10 bases are shared with TRBD1. The CDR3 reads CASSLTGGCRGNQPQHF. The CDR3 DNA is TGTGCCAGCAGTTTGACAGGGGGCTGTAGGGGCAATCAGCCCCAGCATTTT.